The entry below gives a single TCR beta chain sequence along with its context. No antigen is known for it. From germline, CDR1 is MNHEY and CDR2 SVGEGT. This CDR3 has 12 amino acids. The sample comes from a study of monozygotic twins with inflammatory bowel disease. TCRdb re-called the 5' RACE reads; one entry per CDR3 protein, DNA not given. The specimen's table records about 380,000 distinct CDR3 sequences. Staff drew an approximately 2.5 ml blood sample from each donor. Study outcomes and limitations: Support was lacking for any single strong IBD-associated signal or clonotype.

The specimen sequenced was blood. The TCR sequence derives from a human donor with ulcerative colitis or Crohn's disease, or a healthy co-twin of an affected twin (not recorded which). This chain uses TRBV6-2 or TRBV6-3 with TRBJ2-5; without DNA, the TCRdb call of TRBD1 cannot be checked. CDR3 residues: CASSPHPETQYF.